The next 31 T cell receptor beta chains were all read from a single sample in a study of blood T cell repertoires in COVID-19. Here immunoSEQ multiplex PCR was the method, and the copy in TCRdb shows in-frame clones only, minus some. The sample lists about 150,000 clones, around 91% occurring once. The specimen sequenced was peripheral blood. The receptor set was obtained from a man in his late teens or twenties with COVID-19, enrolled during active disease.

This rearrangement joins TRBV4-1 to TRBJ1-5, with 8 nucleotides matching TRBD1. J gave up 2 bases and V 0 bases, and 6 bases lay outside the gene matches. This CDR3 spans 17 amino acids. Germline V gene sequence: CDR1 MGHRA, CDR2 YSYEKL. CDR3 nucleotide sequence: TGCGCCAGCAGCCAAGATGTTCAGGGGGCGGGCAATCAGCCCCAGCATTTT. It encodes CASSQDVQGAGNQPQHF.

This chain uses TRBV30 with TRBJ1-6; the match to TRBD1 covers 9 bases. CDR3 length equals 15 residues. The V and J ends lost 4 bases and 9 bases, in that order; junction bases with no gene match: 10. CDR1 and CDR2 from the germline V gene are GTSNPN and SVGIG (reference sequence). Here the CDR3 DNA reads TGTGCCTGGACCCGAGGACAGGGGAGAATTTCACCCCTCCACTTT. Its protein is CAWTRGQGRISPLHF.

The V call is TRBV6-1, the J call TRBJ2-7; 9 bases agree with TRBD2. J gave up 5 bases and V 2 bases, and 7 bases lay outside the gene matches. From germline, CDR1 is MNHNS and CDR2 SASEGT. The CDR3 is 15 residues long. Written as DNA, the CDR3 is TGTGCCAGCAGTGAACGTGGTAGCGGGAGCGACGAGCAGTACTTC. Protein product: CASSERGSGSDEQYF.

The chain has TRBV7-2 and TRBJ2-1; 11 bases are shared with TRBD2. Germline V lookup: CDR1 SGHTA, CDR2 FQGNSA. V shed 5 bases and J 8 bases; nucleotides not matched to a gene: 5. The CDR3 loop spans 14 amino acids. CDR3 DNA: TGTGCCAGCAGCCGTAGCGGGAGGGTTTATGAGCAGTTCTTC. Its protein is CASSRSGRVYEQFF. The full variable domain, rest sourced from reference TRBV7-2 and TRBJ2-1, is GAGVSQSPSNKVTEKGKDVELRCDPISGHTALYWYRQSLGQGLEFLIYFQGNSAPDKSGLPSDRFSAERTGGSVSTLTIQRTQQEDSAVYLCASSRSGRVYEQFFGPGTRLTVL.

The CDR3 loop reads CASSYSVGTTYEQYF. The CDR3 DNA sequence: TGTGCCAGCAGTTACTCAGTTGGGACAACCTACGAGCAGTACTTC. The chain joins TRBV6-5 to TRBJ2-7; TRBD1 is a possible D gene (6 bases). Germline CDR1 reads MNHEY; CDR2 reads SVGAGI. Trimming removed 0 bases from V and 2 bases from J, with 11 bases in between. CDR3 length: 15 residues.

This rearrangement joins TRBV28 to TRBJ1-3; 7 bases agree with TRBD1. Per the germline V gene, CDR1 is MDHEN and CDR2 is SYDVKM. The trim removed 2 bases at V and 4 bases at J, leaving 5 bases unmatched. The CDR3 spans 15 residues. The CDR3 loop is CASSLATGMGNTIYF. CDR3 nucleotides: TGTGCCAGCAGTTTAGCGACAGGGATGGGAAACACCATATATTTT. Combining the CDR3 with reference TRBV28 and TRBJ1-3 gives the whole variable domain DVKVTQSSRYLVKRTGEKVFLECVQDMDHENMFWYRQDPGLGLRLIYFSYDVKMKEKGDIPEGYSVSREKKERFSLILESASTNQTSMYLCASSLATGMGNTIYFGEGSWLTVV.

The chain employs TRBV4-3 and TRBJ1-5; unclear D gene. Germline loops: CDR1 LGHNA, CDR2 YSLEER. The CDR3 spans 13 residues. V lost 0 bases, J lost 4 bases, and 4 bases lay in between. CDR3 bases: TGCGCCAGCAGCCAAGATTATAATCAGCCCCAGCATTTT. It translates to CASSQDYNQPQHF.

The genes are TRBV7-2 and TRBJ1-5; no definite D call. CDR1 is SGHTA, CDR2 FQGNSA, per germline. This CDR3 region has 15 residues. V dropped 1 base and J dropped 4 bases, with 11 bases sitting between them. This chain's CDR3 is CASSLVSSENQPQHF. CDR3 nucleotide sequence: TGTGCCAGCAGCTTAGTTTCGTCGGAGAATCAGCCCCAGCATTTT. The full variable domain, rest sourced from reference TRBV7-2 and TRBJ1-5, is GAGVSQSPSNKVTEKGKDVELRCDPISGHTALYWYRQSLGQGLEFLIYFQGNSAPDKSGLPSDRFSAERTGGSVSTLTIQRTQQEDSAVYLCASSLVSSENQPQHFGDGTRLSIL.

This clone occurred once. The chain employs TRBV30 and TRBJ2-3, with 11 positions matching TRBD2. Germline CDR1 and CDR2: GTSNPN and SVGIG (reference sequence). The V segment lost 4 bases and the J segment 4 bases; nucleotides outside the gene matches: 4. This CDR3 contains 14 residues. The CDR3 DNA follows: TGTGCCTGGACCACTAGCGGGAGTGCAGATACGCAGTATTTT. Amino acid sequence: CAWTTSGSADTQYF.

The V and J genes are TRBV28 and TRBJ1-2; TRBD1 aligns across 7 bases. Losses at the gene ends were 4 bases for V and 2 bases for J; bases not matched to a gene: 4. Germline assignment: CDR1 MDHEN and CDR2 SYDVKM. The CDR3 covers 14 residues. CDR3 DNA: TGTGCCAGCAGTTGGGTACAGGGGAACTATGGCTACACCTTC. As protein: CASSWVQGNYGYTF.

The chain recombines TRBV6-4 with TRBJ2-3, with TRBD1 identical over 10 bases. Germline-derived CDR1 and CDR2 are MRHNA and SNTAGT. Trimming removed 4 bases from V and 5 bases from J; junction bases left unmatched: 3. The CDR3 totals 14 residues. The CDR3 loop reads CASSGQGAGDTQYF. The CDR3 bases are TGTGCCAGCAGTGGACAGGGGGCAGGAGATACGCAGTATTTT.

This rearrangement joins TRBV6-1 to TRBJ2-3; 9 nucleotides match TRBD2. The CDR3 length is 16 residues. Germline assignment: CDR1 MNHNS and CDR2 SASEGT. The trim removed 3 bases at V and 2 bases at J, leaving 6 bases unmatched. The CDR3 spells CASSDRLAGPTDTQYF. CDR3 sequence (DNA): TGTGCCAGCAGTGACCGTCTAGCGGGACCCACAGATACGCAGTATTTT.

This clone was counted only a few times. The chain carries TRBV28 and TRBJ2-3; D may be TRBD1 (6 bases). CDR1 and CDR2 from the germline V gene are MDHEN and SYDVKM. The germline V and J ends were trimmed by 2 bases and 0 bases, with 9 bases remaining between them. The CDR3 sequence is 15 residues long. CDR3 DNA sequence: TGTGCCAGCAGTTTACCGACAGGTAGCACAGATACGCAGTATTTT. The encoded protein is CASSLPTGSTDTQYF.

The CDR3 spells CASSLTAGTYNEQFF. The CDR3 DNA follows: TGCGCCAGCAGCCTAACAGCGGGAACCTACAATGAGCAGTTCTTC. The chain uses TRBV4-3 and TRBJ2-1, with 7 bases lining up with TRBD2. CDR1 LGHNA and CDR2 YSLEER come from the germline V gene. The CDR3 is 15 amino acids. Trimming took 4 bases from V and 2 from J; bases not matched to a gene: 5.

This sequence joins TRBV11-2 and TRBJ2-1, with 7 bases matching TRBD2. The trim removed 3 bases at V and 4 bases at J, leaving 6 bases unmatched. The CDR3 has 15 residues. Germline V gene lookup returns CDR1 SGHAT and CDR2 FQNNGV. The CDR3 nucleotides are TGTGCCAGCAGCTTTGTAGCGGGCCCTTACAATGAGCAGTTCTTC. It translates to CASSFVAGPYNEQFF.

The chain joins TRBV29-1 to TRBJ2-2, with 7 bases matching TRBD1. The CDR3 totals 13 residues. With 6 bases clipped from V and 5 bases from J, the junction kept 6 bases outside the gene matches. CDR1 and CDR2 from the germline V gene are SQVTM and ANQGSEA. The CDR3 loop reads CSVNRGGTGELFF. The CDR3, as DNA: TGCAGCGTGAACAGGGGTGGGACCGGGGAGCTGTTTTTT.

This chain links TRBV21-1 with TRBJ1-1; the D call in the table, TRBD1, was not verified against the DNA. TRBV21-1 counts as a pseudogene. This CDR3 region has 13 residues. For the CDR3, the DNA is TGTGCCAGCGGCCAGATATTGAACACTGAAGCTTTCTTT. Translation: CASGQILNTEAFF.

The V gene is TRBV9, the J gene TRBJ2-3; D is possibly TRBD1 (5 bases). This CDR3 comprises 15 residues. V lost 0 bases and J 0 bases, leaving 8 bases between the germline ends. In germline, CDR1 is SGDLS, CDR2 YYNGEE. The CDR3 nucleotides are TGTGCCAGCAGCGTAGGTGACAGAAGCACAGATACGCAGTATTTT. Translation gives CASSVGDRSTDTQYF.

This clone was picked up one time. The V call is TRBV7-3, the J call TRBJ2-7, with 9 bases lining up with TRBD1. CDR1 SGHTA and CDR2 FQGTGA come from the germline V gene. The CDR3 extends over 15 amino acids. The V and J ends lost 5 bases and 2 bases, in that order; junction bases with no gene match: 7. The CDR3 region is CASSATGGEAYEQYF. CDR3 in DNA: TGTGCCAGCAGCGCTACAGGGGGCGAGGCCTACGAGCAGTACTTC.

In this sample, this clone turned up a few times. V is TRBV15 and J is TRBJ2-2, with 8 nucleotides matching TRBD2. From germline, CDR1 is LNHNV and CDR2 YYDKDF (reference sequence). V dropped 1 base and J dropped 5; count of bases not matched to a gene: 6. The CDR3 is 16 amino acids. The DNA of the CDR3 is TGTGCCACCAGCAGAGCGAGCGGGAGTTATACCGGGGAGCTGTTTTTT. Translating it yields CATSRASGSYTGELFF.

This CDR3 is CASSRPKREAYNEQFF. The DNA of the CDR3 is TGTGCCAGCTCCCGCCCCAAGCGGGAGGCATACAATGAGCAGTTCTTC. The chain carries TRBV18 and TRBJ2-1, with 9 nucleotides matching TRBD2. Germline V CDR1 and CDR2: KGHSH, LQKENI. The J segment lost 4 bases and the V segment lost 6 bases, leaving 10 bases of the junction unmatched. The CDR3 length is 16 residues.

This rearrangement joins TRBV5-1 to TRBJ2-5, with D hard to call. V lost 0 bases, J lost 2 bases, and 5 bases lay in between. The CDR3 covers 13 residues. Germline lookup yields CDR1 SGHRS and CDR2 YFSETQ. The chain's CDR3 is CASSLDRQETQYF. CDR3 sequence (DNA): TGCGCCAGCAGCTTGGACAGACAAGAGACCCAGTACTTC.

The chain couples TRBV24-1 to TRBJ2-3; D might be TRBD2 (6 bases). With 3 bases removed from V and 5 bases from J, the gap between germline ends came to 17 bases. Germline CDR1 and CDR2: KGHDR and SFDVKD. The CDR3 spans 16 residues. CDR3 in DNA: TGTGCCACCAGTGATGCACGGGCGGGAACGGTAGATACGCAGTATTTT. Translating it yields CATSDARAGTVDTQYF.

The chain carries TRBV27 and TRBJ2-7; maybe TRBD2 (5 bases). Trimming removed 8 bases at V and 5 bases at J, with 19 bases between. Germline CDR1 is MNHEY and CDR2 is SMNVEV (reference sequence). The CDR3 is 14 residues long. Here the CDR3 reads CASFGGARADEQYF. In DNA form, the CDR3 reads TGTGCCAGCTTCGGTGGAGCTAGAGCGGACGAGCAGTACTTC.

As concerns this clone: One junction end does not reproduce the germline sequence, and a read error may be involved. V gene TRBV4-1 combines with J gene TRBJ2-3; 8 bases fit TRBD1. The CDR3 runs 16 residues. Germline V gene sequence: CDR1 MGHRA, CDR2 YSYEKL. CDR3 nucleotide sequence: TGCGCCAGCAGCGAAGAGGGGCAGGGGGCCACAGATACGCAGTATTTT. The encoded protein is CASSEEGQGATDTQYF.

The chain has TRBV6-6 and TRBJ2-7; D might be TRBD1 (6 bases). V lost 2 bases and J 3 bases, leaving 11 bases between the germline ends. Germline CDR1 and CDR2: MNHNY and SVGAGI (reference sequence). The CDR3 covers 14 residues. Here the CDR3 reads CASSYGQGSYEQYF. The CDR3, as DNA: TGTGCCAGCAGTTACGGGCAGGGGAGCTACGAGCAGTACTTC.

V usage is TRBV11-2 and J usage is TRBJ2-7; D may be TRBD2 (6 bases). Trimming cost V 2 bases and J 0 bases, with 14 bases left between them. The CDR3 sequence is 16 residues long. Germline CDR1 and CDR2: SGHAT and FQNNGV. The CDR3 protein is CASSLSTGGSSYEQYF. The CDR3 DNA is TGTGCCAGCAGCTTATCGACCGGGGGAAGCTCCTACGAGCAGTACTTC.

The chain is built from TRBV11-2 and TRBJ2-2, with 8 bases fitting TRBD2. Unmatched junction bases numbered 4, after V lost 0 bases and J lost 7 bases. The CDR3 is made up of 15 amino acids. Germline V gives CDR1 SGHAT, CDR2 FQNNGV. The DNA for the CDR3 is TGTGCCAGCAGCTTAGACGGGGGGGCCGGCGGGGAGCTGTTTTTT. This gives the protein CASSLDGGAGGELFF.

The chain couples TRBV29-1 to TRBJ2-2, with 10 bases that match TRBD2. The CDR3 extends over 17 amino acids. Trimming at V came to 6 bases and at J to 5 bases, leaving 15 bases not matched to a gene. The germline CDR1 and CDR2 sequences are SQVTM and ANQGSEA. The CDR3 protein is CSVGRVLAGGGTGELFF. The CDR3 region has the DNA TGCAGCGTCGGGCGGGTGTTAGCGGGAGGAGGGACCGGGGAGCTGTTTTTT.

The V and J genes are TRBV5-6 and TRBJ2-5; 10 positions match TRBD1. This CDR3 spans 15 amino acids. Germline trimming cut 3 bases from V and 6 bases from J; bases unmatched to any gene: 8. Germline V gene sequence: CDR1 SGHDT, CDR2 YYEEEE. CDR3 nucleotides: TGTGCCAGCAGCTGGGGTATGACAGGGGGCAAGACCCAGTACTTC. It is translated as CASSWGMTGGKTQYF. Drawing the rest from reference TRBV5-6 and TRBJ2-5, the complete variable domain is DAGVTQSPTHLIKTRGQQVTLRCSPKSGHDTVSWYQQALGQGPQFIFQYYEEEERQRGNFPDRFSGHQFPNYSSELNVNALLLGDSALYLCASSWGMTGGKTQYFGPGTRLLVL.

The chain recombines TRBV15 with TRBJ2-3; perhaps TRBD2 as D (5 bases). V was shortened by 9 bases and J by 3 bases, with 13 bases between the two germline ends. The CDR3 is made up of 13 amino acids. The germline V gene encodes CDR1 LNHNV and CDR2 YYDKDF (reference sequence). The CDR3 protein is CATRVGETDTQYF. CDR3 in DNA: TGTGCCACTAGGGTCGGGGAGACAGATACGCAGTATTTT.